This TCR beta chain was recovered during a study of blood T cell repertoires in COVID-19. V was pared by 4 bases and J by 1 base, with 11 bases between. Germline CDR1 reads SGDLS; CDR2 reads YYNGEE. This CDR3 is 14 amino acids long. Using immunoSEQ multiplex PCR, the repertoire was profiled, and TCRdb retains in-frame clones only, with some absent. Among about 58,000 clones listed, roughly nine tenths were seen once. The sequenced sample consisted of peripheral blood. The source of this sequence is a woman aged 70-85 years with active COVID-19. V is TRBV9 and J is TRBJ2-5; the D gene is possibly TRBD2 (5 bases). The CDR3 region has the DNA TGTGCCAGCAGCAAAAGGACTCTCCAAGAGACCCAGTACTTC. Residues: CASSKRTLQETQYF. The whole variable domain, filled in from reference TRBV9 and TRBJ2-5, reads DSGVTQTPKHLITATGQRVTLRCSPRSGDLSVYWYQQSLDQGLQFLIQYYNGEERAKGNILERFSAQQFPDLHSELNLSSLELGDSALYFCASSKRTLQETQYFGPGTRLLVL.